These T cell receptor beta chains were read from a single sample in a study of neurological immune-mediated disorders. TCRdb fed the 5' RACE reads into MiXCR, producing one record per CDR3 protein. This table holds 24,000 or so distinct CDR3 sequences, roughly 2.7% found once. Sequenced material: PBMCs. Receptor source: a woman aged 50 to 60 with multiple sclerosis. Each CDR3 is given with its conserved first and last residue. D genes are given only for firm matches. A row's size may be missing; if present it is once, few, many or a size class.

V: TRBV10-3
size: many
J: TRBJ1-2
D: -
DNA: TGTGCCATCAGTGAGTCTACAGGGTTTGGCTACACCTTC
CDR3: CAISESTGFGYTF

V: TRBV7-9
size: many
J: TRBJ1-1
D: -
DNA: TGTGCCAGCAGCGCCCTTTTTACAGGACGGATAGACACTGAAGCTTTCTTT
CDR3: CASSALFTGRIDTEAFF

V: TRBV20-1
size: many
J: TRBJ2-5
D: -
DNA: TGCAGTGCTACCAGCATGAGGGAAGGGTACCAAGAGACCCAGTACTTC
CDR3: CSATSMREGYQETQYF

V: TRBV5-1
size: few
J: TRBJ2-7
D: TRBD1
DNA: TGCGCCAGCAGCTTGGCCGGGGACAGATTCTACGAGCAGTACTTC
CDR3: CASSLAGDRFYEQYF

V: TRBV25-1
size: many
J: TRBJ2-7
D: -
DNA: TGTGCCAGCAGTGCGGGACACCTCTACGAGCAGTACTTC
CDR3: CASSAGHLYEQYF

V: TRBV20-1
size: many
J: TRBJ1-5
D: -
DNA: TGCAGTGCTAGTATCGGACGGAATCAGCCCCAGCATTTT
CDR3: CSASIGRNQPQHF

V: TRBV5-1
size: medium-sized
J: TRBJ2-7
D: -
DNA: TGCGCCAGCAGCCTTGGGGCACCCGGCGAGCAGTACTTC
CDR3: CASSLGAPGEQYF

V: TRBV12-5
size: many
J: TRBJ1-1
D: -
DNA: TGTGCTAGTGGCCTCCCGGGGCCCAACACTGAAGCTTTCTTT
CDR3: CASGLPGPNTEAFF

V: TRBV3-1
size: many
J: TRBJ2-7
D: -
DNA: TGTGCCAGCGGACATTACGAGCAGTACTTC
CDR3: CASGHYEQYF

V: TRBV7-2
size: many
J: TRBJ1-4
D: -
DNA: TGTGCCAGCAGCTTAATGACAGCATCTAATGAAAAACTGTTTTTT
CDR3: CASSLMTASNEKLFF

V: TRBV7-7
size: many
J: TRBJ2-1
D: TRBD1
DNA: TGTGCTAGCAGCTTGGGACAGGGGGTTTACAATGAGCAGTTCTTC
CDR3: CASSLGQGVYNEQFF

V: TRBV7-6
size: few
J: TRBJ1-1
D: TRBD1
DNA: TGTGCCAGCAGCCGAAGCAGGGGGTTCGACACTGAAGCTTTCTTT
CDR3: CASSRSRGFDTEAFF

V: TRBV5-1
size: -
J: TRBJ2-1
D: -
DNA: TGCGCCAGCAGCTTGAGTCAACGGTCTAATGAGCAGTTCTTC
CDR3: CASSLSQRSNEQFF

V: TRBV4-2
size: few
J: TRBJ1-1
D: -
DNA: TGTGCCAGCAGCCAAGGACACCTGAACGCTGAAGCTTTCTTT
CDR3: CASSQGHLNAEAFF

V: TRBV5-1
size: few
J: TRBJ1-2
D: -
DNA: TGCGCCAGCAGCTTGGAAGGCGGCAGCCTAAACTATGGCTACACCTTC
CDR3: CASSLEGGSLNYGYTF

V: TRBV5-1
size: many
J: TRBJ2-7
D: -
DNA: TGCGCCAGCAGCTCGAACCCGTCCTACGAGCAGTACTTC
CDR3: CASSSNPSYEQYF

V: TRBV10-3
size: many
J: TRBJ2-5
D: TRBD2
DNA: TGTGCCATCAGTGACTTAATAGCGGGGCGTGACCCCCAAGAGACCCAGTACTTC
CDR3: CAISDLIAGRDPQETQYF

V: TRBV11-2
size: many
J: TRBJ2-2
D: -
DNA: TGTGCCAGCAGCTTTGTCCAGGGTGGGAACGGGGAGCTGTTTTTT
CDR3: CASSFVQGGNGELFF

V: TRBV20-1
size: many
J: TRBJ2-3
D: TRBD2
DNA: TGCAGTGCTAGAGATATAAGGGAGGGAGGAGATACGCAGTATTTT
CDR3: CSARDIREGGDTQYF

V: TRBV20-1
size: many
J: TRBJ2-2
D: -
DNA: TGCAGTGCTTCCGGTCAGCGGGCGAACACCGGGGAGCTGTTTTTT
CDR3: CSASGQRANTGELFF

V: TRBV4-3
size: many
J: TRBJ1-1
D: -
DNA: TGCGCCAGCAGCCAAGGGGGCCCCAACACTGAAGCTTTCTTT
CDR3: CASSQGGPNTEAFF

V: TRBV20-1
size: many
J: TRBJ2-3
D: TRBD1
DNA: TGCAGTGCTAGTTCCCGGGCCGGGACAGGGGGGCACACAGATACGCAGTATTTT
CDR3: CSASSRAGTGGHTDTQYF

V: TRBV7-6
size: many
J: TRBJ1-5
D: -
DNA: TGTGCCAGCAGCCAGAGTATTAGGGACGATCAGCCCCAGCATTTT
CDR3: CASSQSIRDDQPQHF

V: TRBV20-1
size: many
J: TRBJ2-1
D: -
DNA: TGCAGTGCTAGGCCGACGAGGCCCAATGAGCAGTTCTTC
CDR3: CSARPTRPNEQFF

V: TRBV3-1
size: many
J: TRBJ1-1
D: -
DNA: TGTGCCAGCAGCCAAGTTAGAGCGAACACTGAAGCTTTCTTT
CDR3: CASSQVRANTEAFF

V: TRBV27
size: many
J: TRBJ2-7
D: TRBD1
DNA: TGTGCCAGCAGTGTCACAGGGGTCGAGCAGTACTTC
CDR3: CASSVTGVEQYF

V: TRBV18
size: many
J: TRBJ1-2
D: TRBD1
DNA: TGTGCCAGCTCACCCGAGGGACAGGTCCGCTATGGCTACACCTTC
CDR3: CASSPEGQVRYGYTF

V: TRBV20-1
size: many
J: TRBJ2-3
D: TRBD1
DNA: TGCAGTGCCATACGACAGGGTCCAGATACGCAGTATTTT
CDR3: CSAIRQGPDTQYF

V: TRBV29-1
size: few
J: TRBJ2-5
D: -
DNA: TGCAGCGTTGCATTGGGGGGCGGGCAGACCCAGTACTTC
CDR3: CSVALGGGQTQYF

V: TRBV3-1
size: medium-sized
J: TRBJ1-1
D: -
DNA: TGTGCCAGCAGCCAGAGGGGTGGCACTGAAGCTTTCTTT
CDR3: CASSQRGGTEAFF

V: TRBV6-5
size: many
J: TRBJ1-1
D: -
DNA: TGTGCCAGCAGTTACGGTCGGTTGGCGGAGGGGTTTGAAGCTTTCTTT
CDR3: CASSYGRLAEGFEAFF

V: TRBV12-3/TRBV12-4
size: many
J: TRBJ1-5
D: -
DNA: TGTGCCAGCAGTGACGGGGCGGGCAATCAGCCCCAGCATTTT
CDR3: CASSDGAGNQPQHF

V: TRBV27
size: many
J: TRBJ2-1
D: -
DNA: TGTGCCAGCAGTCCCCCCGCTGAGGAGGAGCAGTTCTTC
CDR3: CASSPPAEEEQFF

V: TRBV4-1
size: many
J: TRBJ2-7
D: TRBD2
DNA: TGCGCCAGCAGCCAGGATGATAGACTAGCGGCGCTCGAGCAGTACTTC
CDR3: CASSQDDRLAALEQYF

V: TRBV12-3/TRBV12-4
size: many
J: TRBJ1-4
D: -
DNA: TGTGCCAGCAGGTACGACAACAGCGAAAAACTGTTTTTT
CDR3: CASRYDNSEKLFF

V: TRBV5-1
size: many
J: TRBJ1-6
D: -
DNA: TGCGCCAGCAGCTTGGGGCAGGGGAGCGCACCCCTCCACTTT
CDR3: CASSLGQGSAPLHF

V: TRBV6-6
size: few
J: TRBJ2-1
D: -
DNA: TGTGCCAGCAGTTACCCCTCGTGGTCGGGGGACAATGAGCAGTTCTTC
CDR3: CASSYPSWSGDNEQFF

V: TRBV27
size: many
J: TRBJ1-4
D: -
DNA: TGTGCCAGCAGTCGGCGAACAACTAATGAAAAACTGTTTTTT
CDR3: CASSRRTTNEKLFF

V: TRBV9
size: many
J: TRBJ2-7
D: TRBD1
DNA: TGTGCCAGCAGCGTAGGGGGACAGTTGTACGAGCAGTACTTC
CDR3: CASSVGGQLYEQYF

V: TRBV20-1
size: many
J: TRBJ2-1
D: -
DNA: TGCAGTGCTACCAGGACTTCCTCCTACAATGAGCAGTTCTTC
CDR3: CSATRTSSYNEQFF

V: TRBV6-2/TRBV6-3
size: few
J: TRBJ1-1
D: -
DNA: TGTGCCAGCAGTCCACGCCAATTAGGGAACACTGAAGCTTTCTTT
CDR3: CASSPRQLGNTEAFF

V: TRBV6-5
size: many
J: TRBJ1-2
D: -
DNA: TGTGCCAGCAGCTCCCCCGGGGGGGGCGCGAGGGGCTACACCTTC
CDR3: CASSSPGGGARGYTF

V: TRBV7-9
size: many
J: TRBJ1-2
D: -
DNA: TGTGCCAGCAGCCGTACGACAGGCGGTCCATACTATGGCTACACCTTC
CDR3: CASSRTTGGPYYGYTF

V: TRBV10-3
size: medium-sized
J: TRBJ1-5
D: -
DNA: TGTGCCATCAGTGAAGGGCGAAGGGATCAGCCCCAGCATTTT
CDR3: CAISEGRRDQPQHF

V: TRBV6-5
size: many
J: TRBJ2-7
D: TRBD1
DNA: TGTGCCAGCAGCCCGCGACAGACCCTAAAACAGGGGGCGGGCTACGAGCAGTACTTC
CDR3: CASSPRQTLKQGAGYEQYF

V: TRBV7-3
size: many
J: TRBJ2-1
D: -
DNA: TGTGCCAGCAGCTTAGACTTAAACAATGAGCAGTTCTTC
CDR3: CASSLDLNNEQFF

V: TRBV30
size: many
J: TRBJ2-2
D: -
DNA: TGTGCCTGGAGTTTGACCGACGGGGAGCTGTTTTTT
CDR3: CAWSLTDGELFF

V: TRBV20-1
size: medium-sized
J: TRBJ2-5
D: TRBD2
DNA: TGCAGTGCTAGAGATTCATGGACTAGCGGGAGGGCCGGAGAGACCCAGTACTTC
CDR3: CSARDSWTSGRAGETQYF

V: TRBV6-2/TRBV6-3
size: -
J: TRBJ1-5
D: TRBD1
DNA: TGTGCCAGCAGGTGGACAGGGACGCACCAGCCCCAGCATTTT
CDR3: CASRWTGTHQPQHF

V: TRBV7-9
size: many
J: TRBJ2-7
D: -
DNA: TGTGCCAGCAGCCAACATCCGAGGTCTTACGAGCAGTACTTC
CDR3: CASSQHPRSYEQYF

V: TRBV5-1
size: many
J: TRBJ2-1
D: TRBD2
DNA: TGCGCCAGCAGCTTGGATCTAGCGGCCTACAATGAGCAGTTCTTC
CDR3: CASSLDLAAYNEQFF

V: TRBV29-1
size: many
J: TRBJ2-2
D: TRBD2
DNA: TGCAGCGCCGGACAGGGACTAGCGGGGACCGGGGAGCTGTTTTTT
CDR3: CSAGQGLAGTGELFF

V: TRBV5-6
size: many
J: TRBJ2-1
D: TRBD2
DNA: TGTGCCAGCAGCGGCAAACTAGCGGGGTCCTACAATGAGCAGTTCTTC
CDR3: CASSGKLAGSYNEQFF

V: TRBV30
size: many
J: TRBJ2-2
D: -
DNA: TGTGCCTGGAGTGTACGATTAGGCACCGGGGAGCTGTTTTTT
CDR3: CAWSVRLGTGELFF